This TCR beta chain was documented in a study of T-cell memory formation after mild COVID-19. Germline CDR1 is GTSNPN and CDR2 is SVGIG (reference sequence). This CDR3 contains 12 residues. V lost 5 bases and J lost 4, with 11 bases in between. TCRdb re-derived calls from the 5' RACE reads in MiXCR, one entry per CDR3 protein. The sample lists 350,000 to 450,000 distinct CDR3 sequences; 20% were seen once. The specimen sequenced was PBMCs or a T cell subset sorted from them (not recorded which). This TCR was sampled from an adult woman who had mild COVID-19 (a few samples of this study predate the infection). Cell type and time point are not known. The chain couples TRBV30 to TRBJ1-1; D uncertain. This CDR3 is CAWERETTEAFF. The CDR3 nucleotides are TGTGCCTGGGAACGGGAGACCACTGAAGCTTTCTTT.